This T cell receptor beta chain was recovered during a study of T cell responses to AZD1222 COVID-19 vaccine. Regarding the study as a whole: Only 5 or 6 AZD1222 recipients were seropositive at baseline.

TCRdb's table, derived via immunoSEQ multiplex PCR, lists solely in-frame clones and lacks some. The data hold 100,000 to 150,000 clones, with more than 75% observed a single time. Germline V gene lookup returns CDR1 LGHDT and CDR2 YNNKEL (reference sequence). CDR3 size: 14 residues. Trimming shortened V by 2 bases and J by 5 bases, and 13 bases separated the two germline ends. A word on this clone: As yet, its antigen is unknown.

The sequence came from an adult in good health. Sequencing was performed on peripheral blood, taken on day 0 of AZD1222 vaccination. The chain links TRBV3-1 (or the pseudogene TRBV3-2) to TRBJ2-7; no reliable D call. The CDR3 sequence: CASSQRAGPDEQYF. As DNA, the CDR3 is TGTGCCAGCAGCCAAAGAGCAGGTCCAGACGAGCAGTACTTC.